The T cell receptor (beta chain) described here comes from a study of cytomegalovirus exposure and HLA in healthy donors. Study in general: Unique TCRs numbering roughly 85 million, obtained from HLA-typed donors, made up an early data release.

PCR was performed using 60 Vbeta and 13 Jbeta primers. The assay was immunoSEQ multiplex PCR, and TCRdb's table has in-frame clones only and misses some. The sample lists 150,000 to 200,000 clones, 76% occurring once. CDR1 is SGHTA, CDR2 FQGTGA, per germline. The ends were cut back, 5 bases at V and 6 bases at J, with 13 bases in the middle. CDR3 length equals 13 residues. Sequencing used PBMCs. The chain uses TRBV7-3 and TRBJ1-2; TRBD1 is a possible D gene (5 bases). The receptor's source is a man younger than 35 in good health and CMV-seronegative. The CDR3: CASSKPDSDGYTF. CDR3 DNA sequence: TGTGCCAGCAGCAAACCTGACAGCGATGGCTACACCTTC.